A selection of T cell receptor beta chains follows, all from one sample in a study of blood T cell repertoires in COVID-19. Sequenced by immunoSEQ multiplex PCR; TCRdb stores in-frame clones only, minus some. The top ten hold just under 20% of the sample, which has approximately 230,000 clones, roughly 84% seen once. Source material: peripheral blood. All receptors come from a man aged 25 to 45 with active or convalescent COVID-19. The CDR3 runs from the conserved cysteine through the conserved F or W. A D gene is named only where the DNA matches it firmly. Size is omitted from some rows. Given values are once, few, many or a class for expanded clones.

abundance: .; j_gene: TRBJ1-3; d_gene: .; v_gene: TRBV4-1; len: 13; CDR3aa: CASSQDRGNTIYF; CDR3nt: TGCGCCAGCAGCCAAGATCGGGGAAACACCATATATTTT
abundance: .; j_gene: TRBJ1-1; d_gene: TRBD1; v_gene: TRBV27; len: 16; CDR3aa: CASSLSPTGEGTEAFF; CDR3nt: TGTGCCAGCAGTTTATCGCCGACAGGGGAGGGCACTGAAGCTTTCTTT
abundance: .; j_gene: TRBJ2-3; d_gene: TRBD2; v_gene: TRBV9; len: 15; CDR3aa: CASSASGGHTDTQYF; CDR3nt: TGTGCCAGCAGCGCTAGCGGGGGGCACACAGATACGCAGTATTTT
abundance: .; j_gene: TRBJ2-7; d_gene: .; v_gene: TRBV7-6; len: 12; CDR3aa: CASSVLQGEQYF; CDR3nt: TGTGCCAGCAGCGTCCTACAGGGAGAGCAGTACTTC
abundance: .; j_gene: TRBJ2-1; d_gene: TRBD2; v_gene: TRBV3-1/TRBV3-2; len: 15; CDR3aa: CASSPGLAGSREQFF; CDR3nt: TGTGCCAGCAGCCCCGGGCTAGCGGGATCGAGGGAGCAGTTCTTC
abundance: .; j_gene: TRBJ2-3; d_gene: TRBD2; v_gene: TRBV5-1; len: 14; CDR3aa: CASSGVAGTDTQYF; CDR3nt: TGCGCCAGCAGCGGGGTAGCGGGGACAGATACGCAGTATTTT
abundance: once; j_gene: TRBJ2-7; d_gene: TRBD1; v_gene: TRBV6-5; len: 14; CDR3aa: CASSYGTGVGEQYF; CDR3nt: TGTGCCAGCAGTTACGGGACAGGGGTCGGCGAGCAGTACTTC
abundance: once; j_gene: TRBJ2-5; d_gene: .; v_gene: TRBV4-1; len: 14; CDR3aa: CASSLSGSQETQYF; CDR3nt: TGCGCCAGCAGCCTATCAGGGTCCCAAGAGACCCAGTACTTC
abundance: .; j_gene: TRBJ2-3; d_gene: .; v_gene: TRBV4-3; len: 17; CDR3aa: CASSQDLGGASTDTQYF; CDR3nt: TGCGCCAGCAGCCAAGATCTTGGGGGGGCCAGCACAGATACGCAGTATTTT
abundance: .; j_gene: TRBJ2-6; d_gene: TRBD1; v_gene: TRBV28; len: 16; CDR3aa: CASSEQGAGGANVLTF; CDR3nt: TGTGCCAGCAGTGAACAGGGGGCTGGTGGGGCCAACGTCCTGACTTTC
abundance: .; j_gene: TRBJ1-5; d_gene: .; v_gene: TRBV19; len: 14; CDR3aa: CASSNIQINQPQHF; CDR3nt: TGTGCCAGTAGTAATATCCAGATCAATCAGCCCCAGCATTTT
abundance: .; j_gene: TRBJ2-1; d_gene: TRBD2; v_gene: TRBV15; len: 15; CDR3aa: CATSTGTSGKDEQFF; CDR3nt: TGTGCCACCAGCACTGGGACTAGCGGGAAGGATGAGCAGTTCTTC
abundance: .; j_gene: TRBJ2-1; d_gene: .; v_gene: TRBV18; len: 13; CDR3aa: CASSPSSYNEQFF; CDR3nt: TGTGCCAGCTCACCGAGCTCCTACAATGAGCAGTTCTTC
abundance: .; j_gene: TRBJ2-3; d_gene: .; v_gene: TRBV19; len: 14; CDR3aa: CASSPKQGADTQYF; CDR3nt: TGTGCCAGTAGCCCCAAACAGGGCGCAGATACGCAGTATTTT
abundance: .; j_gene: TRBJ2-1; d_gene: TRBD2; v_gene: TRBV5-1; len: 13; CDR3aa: CAGSPSGGYEQFF; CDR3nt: TGCGCCGGCTCACCCTCGGGGGGATACGAGCAGTTCTTC
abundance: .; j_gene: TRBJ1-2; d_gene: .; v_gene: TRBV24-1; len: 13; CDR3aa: CATSRRGESGYTF; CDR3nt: TGTGCCACCAGTAGACGGGGGGAGTCTGGCTACACCTTC
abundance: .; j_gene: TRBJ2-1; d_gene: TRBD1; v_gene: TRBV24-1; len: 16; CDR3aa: CATSETDRGTVNEQFF; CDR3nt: TGTGCCACCAGTGAAACGGACAGGGGCACCGTCAATGAGCAGTTCTTC
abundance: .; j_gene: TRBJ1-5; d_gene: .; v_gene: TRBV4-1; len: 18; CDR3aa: CASSQYTGPQGRNQPQHF; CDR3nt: TGCGCCAGCAGCCAATACACAGGGCCCCAAGGGCGCAATCAGCCCCAGCATTTT
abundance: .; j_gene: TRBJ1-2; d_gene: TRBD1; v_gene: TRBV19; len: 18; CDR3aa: CASPERRDRVKGNYGYTF; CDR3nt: TGTGCCAGTCCCGAACGCCGGGACAGGGTTAAGGGTAACTATGGCTACACCTTC
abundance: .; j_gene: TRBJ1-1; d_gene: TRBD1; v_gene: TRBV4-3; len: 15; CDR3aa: CASSRGQGGSTEAFF; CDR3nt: TGCGCCAGCAGCCGAGGACAGGGTGGAAGCACTGAAGCTTTCTTT
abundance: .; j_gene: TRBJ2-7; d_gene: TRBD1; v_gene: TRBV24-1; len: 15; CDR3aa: CATSDTRTGFNEQYF; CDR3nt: TGTGCCACCAGTGACACCCGGACAGGGTTCAACGAGCAGTACTTC
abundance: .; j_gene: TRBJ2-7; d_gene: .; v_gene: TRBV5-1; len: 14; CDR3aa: CASSATGPSYEQYF; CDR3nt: TGCGCCAGCAGCGCCACAGGGCCCTCCTACGAGCAGTACTTC
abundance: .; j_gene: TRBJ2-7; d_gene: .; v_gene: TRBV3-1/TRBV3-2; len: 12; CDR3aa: CASSLRYYEQYF; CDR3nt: TGTGCCAGCAGCCTCCGCTACTACGAGCAGTACTTC
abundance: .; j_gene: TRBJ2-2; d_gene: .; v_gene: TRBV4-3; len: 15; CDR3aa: CASSRGAALGGELFF; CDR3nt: TGCGCCAGCTCCAGGGGCGCCGCGTTGGGCGGGGAGCTGTTTTTT
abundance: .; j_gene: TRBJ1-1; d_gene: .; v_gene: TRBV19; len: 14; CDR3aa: CASSAGSAVTEAFF; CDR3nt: TGTGCCAGTAGTGCGGGGTCAGCGGTCACTGAAGCTTTCTTT
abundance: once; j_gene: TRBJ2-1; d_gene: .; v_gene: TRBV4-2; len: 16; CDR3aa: CASSQDHLLARNEQFF; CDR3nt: TGTGCCAGCAGCCAAGATCATCTTCTAGCTCGGAATGAGCAGTTCTTC
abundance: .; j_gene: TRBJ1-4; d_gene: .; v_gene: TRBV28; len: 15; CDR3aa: CASSLGTMKAEKLFF; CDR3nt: TGTGCCAGCAGTTTGGGAACAATGAAAGCGGAGAAACTGTTTTTT
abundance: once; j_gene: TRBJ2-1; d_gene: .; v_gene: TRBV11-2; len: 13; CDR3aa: CASSFSGYNEQFF; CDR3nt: TGTGCCAGCAGCTTCAGTGGTTACAATGAGCAGTTCTTC
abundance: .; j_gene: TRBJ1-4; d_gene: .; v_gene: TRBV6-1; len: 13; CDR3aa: CASSDNRNEKLFF; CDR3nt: TGTGCCAGCAGTGACAACAGAAATGAAAAACTGTTTTTT
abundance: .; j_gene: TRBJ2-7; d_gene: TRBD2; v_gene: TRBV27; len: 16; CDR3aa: CASSSLLAGGDYEQYF; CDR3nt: TGTGCCAGCAGTTCCTTGCTAGCGGGGGGTGACTACGAGCAGTACTTC
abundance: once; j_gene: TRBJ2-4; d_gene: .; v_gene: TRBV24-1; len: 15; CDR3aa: CATSDHDGARNIQYF; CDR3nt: TGTGCCACCAGTGATCACGACGGTGCCAGGAACATTCAGTACTTC
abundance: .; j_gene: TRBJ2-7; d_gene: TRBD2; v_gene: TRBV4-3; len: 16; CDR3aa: CASSQEPGLAAYEQYF; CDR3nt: TGCGCCAGCAGCCAAGAGCCGGGACTAGCGGCCTACGAGCAGTACTTC